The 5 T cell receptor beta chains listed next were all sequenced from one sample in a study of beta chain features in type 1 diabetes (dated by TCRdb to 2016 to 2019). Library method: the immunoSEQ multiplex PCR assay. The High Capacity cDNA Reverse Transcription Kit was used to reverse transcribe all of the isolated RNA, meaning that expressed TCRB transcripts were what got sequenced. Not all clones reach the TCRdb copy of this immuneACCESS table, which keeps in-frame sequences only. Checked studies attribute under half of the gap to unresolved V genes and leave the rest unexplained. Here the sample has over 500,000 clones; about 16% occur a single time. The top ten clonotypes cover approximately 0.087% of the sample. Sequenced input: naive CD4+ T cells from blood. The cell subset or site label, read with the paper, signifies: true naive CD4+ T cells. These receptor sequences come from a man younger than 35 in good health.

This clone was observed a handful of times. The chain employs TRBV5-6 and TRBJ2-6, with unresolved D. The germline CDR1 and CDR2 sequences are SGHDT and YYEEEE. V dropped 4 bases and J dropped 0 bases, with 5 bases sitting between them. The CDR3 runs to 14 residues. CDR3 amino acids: CASSHSSGANVLTF. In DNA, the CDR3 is TGTGCCAGCAGCCACAGCTCTGGGGCCAACGTCCTGACTTTC.

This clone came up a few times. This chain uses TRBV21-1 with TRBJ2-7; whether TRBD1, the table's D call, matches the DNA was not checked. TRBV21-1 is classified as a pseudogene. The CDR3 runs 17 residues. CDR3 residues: CASSAPATGGIEGEQYF. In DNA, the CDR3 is TGTGCCAGCAGCGCCCCCGCGACAGGGGGCATCGAGGGCGAGCAGTACTTC.

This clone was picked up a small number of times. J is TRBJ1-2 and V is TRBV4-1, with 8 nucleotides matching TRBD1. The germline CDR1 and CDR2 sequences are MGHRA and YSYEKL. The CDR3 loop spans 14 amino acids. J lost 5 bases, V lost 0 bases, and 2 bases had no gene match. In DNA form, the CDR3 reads TGCGCCAGCAGCCAAGATACAGGGGGATATGGCTACACCTTC. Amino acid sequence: CASSQDTGGYGYTF.

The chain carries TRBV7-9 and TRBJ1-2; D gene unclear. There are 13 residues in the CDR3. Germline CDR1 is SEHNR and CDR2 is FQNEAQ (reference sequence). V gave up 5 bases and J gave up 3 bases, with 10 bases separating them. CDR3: CASSTRWDYGYTF. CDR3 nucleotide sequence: TGTGCCAGCAGCACACGGTGGGACTATGGCTACACCTTC.

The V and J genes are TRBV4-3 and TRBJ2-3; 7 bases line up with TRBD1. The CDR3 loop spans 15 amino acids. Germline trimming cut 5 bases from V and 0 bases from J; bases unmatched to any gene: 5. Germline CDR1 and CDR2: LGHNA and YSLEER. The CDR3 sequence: CASSEQGPSTDTQYF. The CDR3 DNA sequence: TGCGCCAGCAGCGAACAGGGGCCGAGCACAGATACGCAGTATTTT.